This is a list of T cell receptor beta chains from one sample in a study of T cell responses to AZD1222 COVID-19 vaccine. The data were produced by immunoSEQ multiplex PCR, yet TCRdb's version contains in-frame clones alone and is incomplete. The sample holds around 130,000 clones; more than 70% are singletons and the top ten take 9.5% to 15%. The sequenced sample was peripheral blood, obtained on day 0 of AZD1222 vaccination. These receptors came from an adult in good health. Both conserved end residues are part of each CDR3. A D gene is named only where the DNA matches it firmly. Not every row has a clone size; where given, it reads once, few, many or a size class.

-	-	TRBV19	TRBJ2-7	TGTGCCAGTAGTATAGACGCCTACGAGCAGTACTTC	CASSIDAYEQYF
once	TRBD2	TRBV19	TRBJ2-1	TGTGCCAGTAGTACCGGGACTAGCGGGAGAAGGAATGAGCAGTTCTTC	CASSTGTSGRRNEQFF
-	-	TRBV7-2	TRBJ2-7	TGTGCCAGCAGCCGCCCTAGGAAAATGGGGCCGAGCTCCTACGAGCAGTACTTC	CASSRPRKMGPSSYEQYF
-	-	TRBV7-3	TRBJ2-3	TGTGCCAGCAGCTTAAGGGCTAGCCCAGATACGCAGTATTTT	CASSLRASPDTQYF
-	-	TRBV5-4	TRBJ2-1	TGTGCCAGCAGCATAGGGACACCCAAAGGAAATGAGCAGTTCTTC	CASSIGTPKGNEQFF
-	TRBD1	TRBV3-1/TRBV3-2	TRBJ1-1	TGTGCCAGCAGCGGGACAGGGACTGAAGCTTTCTTT	CASSGTGTEAFF
-	TRBD1	TRBV10-3	TRBJ2-5	TGTGCCCACGGTGGGGGACAGGGGCAAGAGACCCAGTACTTC	CAHGGGQGQETQYF
once	TRBD2	TRBV20-1	TRBJ2-1	TGCAGTGCTAGTCAGTCTAGCGGCAATGAGCAGTTCTTC	CSASQSSGNEQFF
-	-	TRBV11-2	TRBJ2-7	TGTGCCAGCAGCTTAACGGACGGACCCTACGAGCAGTACTTC	CASSLTDGPYEQYF
few	TRBD1	TRBV28	TRBJ1-3	TGTGCCAGCAGTGCAGGGACAGCCTCTGGAAACACCATATATTTT	CASSAGTASGNTIYF
-	TRBD2	TRBV7-6	TRBJ2-5	TGTGCCAGCAGCTTCTCGGCTAGCGGTTACCAAGAGACCCAGTACTTC	CASSFSASGYQETQYF
-	TRBD2	TRBV5-1	TRBJ2-3	TGCGCCAGCGGACTTAGCGGGAGTACAGATACGCAGTATTTT	CASGLSGSTDTQYF
once	-	TRBV7-2	TRBJ1-2	TGTGCCAGCAGCTCCTTTCAAGCGTACTATGGCTACACCTTC	CASSSFQAYYGYTF
-	-	TRBV6-2/TRBV6-3	TRBJ1-5	TGTGCCAGCAGTTCCGGACAGTACAATCAGCCCCAGCATTTT	CASSSGQYNQPQHF
-	TRBD2	TRBV15	TRBJ2-1	TGTGCCACCAGCAGAGAGTTAGCGGGAGCATCCCACAATGAGCAGTTCTTC	CATSRELAGASHNEQFF
-	-	TRBV19	TRBJ2-7	TGTGCCAGTAGGCCGCAAGCTACGGATGGCTACGAGCAGTACTTC	CASRPQATDGYEQYF
-	-	TRBV7-8	TRBJ1-1	TGTGCCAGCAGCCCTACCAGGGTCAAGACTGAAGCTTTCTTT	CASSPTRVKTEAFF
-	-	TRBV4-3	TRBJ1-3	TGCGCCAGCAGCCAAGCGACAGCAGGTTCGCGTGGAAACACCATATATTTT	CASSQATAGSRGNTIYF
-	TRBD1	TRBV5-1	TRBJ1-4	TGCGCCAGCAGACAGGGGCCTCTTAATGAAAAACTGTTTTTT	CASRQGPLNEKLFF
-	-	TRBV28	TRBJ2-7	TGTGCCAGCAGTTTACCCGGGGTCGAGCAGTACTTC	CASSLPGVEQYF
-	-	TRBV7-9	TRBJ2-2	TGTGCCAGCAGCTTAGCGACCGGGAACACCGGGGAGCTGTTTTTT	CASSLATGNTGELFF
-	-	TRBV5-1	TRBJ1-1	TGCGCCAGCAGCTTGAGGGAGAGTTACACTGAAGCTTTCTTT	CASSLRESYTEAFF
-	-	TRBV10-3	TRBJ2-1	TGTGCCATCAGTGAGTATAGCTCCTACAATGAGCAGTTCTTC	CAISEYSSYNEQFF
-	-	TRBV10-3	TRBJ2-7	TGTGCCATCAGTGAGTCATACTTCCCAACCACCTACGAGCAGTACTTC	CAISESYFPTTYEQYF
-	TRBD1	TRBV28	TRBJ1-5	TGTGCCAGCGACCCAGGGACAGATCTTAGCAATCAGCCCCAGCATTTT	CASDPGTDLSNQPQHF
-	-	TRBV29-1	TRBJ2-3	TGCAGCGTTGACAGGGCAGATACGCAGTATTTT	CSVDRADTQYF
-	-	TRBV14	TRBJ2-2	TGTGCCAGCAGTCAAAACAGGAACACCGGGGAGCTGTTTTTT	CASSQNRNTGELFF
-	-	TRBV7-6	TRBJ1-3	TGTGCCAGCAGCTTAGACATCGCCGGCTCTGGAAACACCATATATTTT	CASSLDIAGSGNTIYF
-	TRBD1	TRBV28	TRBJ1-4	TGTGCCAGCAGTCGCAGACAGGGGGCTGTTGAAAAACTGTTTTTT	CASSRRQGAVEKLFF
-	TRBD2	TRBV3-1/TRBV3-2	TRBJ2-1	TGTGCCAGCAGCCTTCGACTAGCGGGAGTACGTCCCAATGAGCAGTTCTTC	CASSLRLAGVRPNEQFF
-	-	TRBV9	TRBJ2-7	TGTGCCAGCAGCGCCTGGATGGACCTCACTAAGGAGCAGTACTTC	CASSAWMDLTKEQYF
-	TRBD1	TRBV27	TRBJ1-2	TGTGCCAGCAGTTTAAGGGACAGGGTACACTATGGCTACACCTTC	CASSLRDRVHYGYTF
-	-	TRBV30	TRBJ1-1	TGTGCCTGGAGTAGGAACACTGAAGCTTTCTTT	CAWSRNTEAFF
once	-	TRBV15	TRBJ2-3	TGTGCCACCAGCAGAGATCTCGCGTCCACAGATACGCAGTATTTT	CATSRDLASTDTQYF
few	TRBD2	TRBV14	TRBJ2-1	TGTGCCAGCAGCCAGGGTTTTGGCGGGGGGCCACACTACAATGAGCAGTTCTTC	CASSQGFGGGPHYNEQFF
-	TRBD2	TRBV27	TRBJ2-7	TGTGCCAGCAGTTTAAGGCCCCCCAGGCTAGCGGATCTCTACGAGCAGTACTTC	CASSLRPPRLADLYEQYF
-	-	TRBV18	TRBJ2-3	TGTGCCAGCTCACCCGAAGATACGCAGTATTTT	CASSPEDTQYF
-	TRBD1	TRBV10-3	TRBJ2-5	TGTGCCATCAGTGAGCCAGGGGGAGAAGAGACCCAGTACTTC	CAISEPGGEETQYF